This paragraph reports one TCR beta chain. Its antigen is not identified. V lost 5 bases, J lost 0 bases, and 3 bases stayed unmatched. Germline assignment: CDR1 SGHTA and CDR2 FQGNSA. The CDR3 is 15 amino acids. This sample is drawn from a study of TIL therapy for anti-PD-1-resistant metastatic lung cancer. The libraries were made with immunoSEQ v3. Sequencing depth was 1.5 million to 2 million read pairs for survey level, roughly 4.5-6 million for deep. The assay was immunoSEQ multiplex PCR, and TCRdb's table has in-frame clones only and misses some. This table holds more than 35,000 clones, around 79% found once. General study points: Patients were highly selected, enriched for treatment-naive, never-smoker and oncogene-addicted cases.

Specified time point: pre-treatment sample, taken before nivolumab and TIL therapy. The chain combines TRBV7-2 with TRBJ2-3; 9 bases match TRBD2. Source: blood, taken at baseline. This receptor was identified in a person between 25 and 79 years old with non-small cell lung cancer. CDR3 region: CASSRTSGSTDTQYF. CDR3 in DNA: TGTGCCAGCAGCCGAACTAGCGGGAGCACAGATACGCAGTATTTT.